This TCR beta chain was sequenced in a study of cytomegalovirus exposure and HLA in healthy donors. Although they were nominally healthy when sampled, donors likely had unrecorded immune exposures. The PCR was carried out with 60 Vbeta primers and 13 Jbeta primers. The assay was immunoSEQ multiplex PCR, and TCRdb's table has in-frame clones only and misses some. The profile shows roughly 150,000 clones, about 79% of them singletons. The CDR3 contains 15 residues. CDR1 SQVTM and CDR2 ANQGSEA come from the germline V gene. V was trimmed by 2 bases and J by 6 bases, leaving 16 bases between them. Note on this clone: Its target is not known.

Findings and limits, study-wide: Diagnosis of cytomegalovirus status made by the classifier reportedly showed high specificity and sensitivity. Analyses of presence/absence relied on an assumption of roughly uniform sequencing depth across donors.

The clonotype comes from a male donor in good health and CMV-seronegative. The specimen was PBMCs. The V call is TRBV29-1, the J call TRBJ2-2, with a weak D call TRBD2 (6 bases). CDR3 sequence: CSVEYGTLSPGELFF. DNA for the CDR3: TGCAGCGTTGAATACGGGACTTTAAGTCCCGGGGAGCTGTTTTTT.